This record looks at one TCR beta chain sequence and its context. Its matching antigen is unknown. The sample originates from a study of T cell responses to AZD1222 COVID-19 vaccine. Study-level results: The study sampled repertoires only after the peak T cell response. Distributed over spike, vaccine-associated CD4 TCRs predominated at 160-218 and 743-854.

This table comes from immunoSEQ multiplex PCR, and its TCRdb copy is limited to in-frame clones, with some not included. This table holds about 86,000 clones, roughly 87% found once. The length of the CDR3 is 14 residues. V lost 4 bases and J 4 bases, leaving 11 bases between the germline ends. Germline CDR1 and CDR2: MNHEY and SVGAGI. The chain has TRBV6-5 and TRBJ1-3; D is uncertain. This TCR was recovered from an adult who received the AZD1222 COVID-19 vaccine. The sequences come from peripheral blood, collected 28 days after the second AZD1222 dose. Written as DNA, the CDR3 is TGTGCCAGCAGTTCCCCCGGGGAAGGAAACACCATATATTTT. It encodes CASSSPGEGNTIYF.